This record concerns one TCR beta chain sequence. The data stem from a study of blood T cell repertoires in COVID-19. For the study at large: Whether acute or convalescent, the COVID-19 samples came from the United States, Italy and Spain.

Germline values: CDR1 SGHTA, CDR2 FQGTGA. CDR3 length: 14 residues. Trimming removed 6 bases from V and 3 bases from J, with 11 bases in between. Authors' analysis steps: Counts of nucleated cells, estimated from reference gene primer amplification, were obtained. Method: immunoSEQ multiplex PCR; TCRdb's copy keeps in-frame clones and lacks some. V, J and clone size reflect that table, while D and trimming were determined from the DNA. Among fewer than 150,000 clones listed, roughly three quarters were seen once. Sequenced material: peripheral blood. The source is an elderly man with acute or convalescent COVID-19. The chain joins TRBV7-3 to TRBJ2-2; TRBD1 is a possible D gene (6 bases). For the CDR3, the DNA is TGTGCCAGCAGTTCACAGGGATACACCGGGGAGCTGTTTTTT. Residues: CASSSQGYTGELFF.